These 17 T cell receptor beta chains came from one sample sequenced in a study of blood T cell repertoires in COVID-19. The method was immunoSEQ multiplex PCR; TCRdb's version includes in-frame clones alone and lacks a portion of them. The data contain about 150,000 clones, about four fifths of them seen just once; the ten biggest clones take up roughly 7.7%. Sequenced input: peripheral blood. These receptors were collected from a human donor with acute or convalescent COVID-19. The donor label of this sample is uncertain.

The rearrangement uses TRBV5-4 and TRBJ2-7; D is possibly TRBD2 (6 bases). Germline CDR1 and CDR2: SGHNT and YYREEE (reference sequence). Trimming took off 0 bases at V and 4 bases at J, with 23 bases between the two ends. There are 18 residues in the CDR3. The CDR3 region has the DNA TGTGCCAGCAGCTTGGGGGGGAATCGGCTGGCAGGGAGGTACGAGCAGTACTTC. Its translation is CASSLGGNRLAGRYEQYF.

V usage is TRBV11-2 and J usage is TRBJ2-7, with 11 positions matching TRBD1. Germline assignment: CDR1 SGHAT and CDR2 FQNNGV. CDR3 length: 14 residues. Trimming at V came to 4 bases and at J to 6 bases, leaving 5 bases not matched to a gene. The CDR3 sequence: CASSSRTGGVEQYV. CDR3 nucleotide sequence: TGTGCCAGCAGCTCCCGGACAGGGGGCGTCGAGCAGTACGTC.

The V call is TRBV5-3, the J call TRBJ1-5; TRBD1 aligns across 8 bases. TRBV5-3 is annotated as an ORF whose role is uncertain. This CDR3 is 15 amino acids long. V trimming: 8 bases; J trimming: 4 bases; junction bases outside the gene matches: 11. The CDR3, as DNA: TGTGCCAGTCGGACAGGGAGCTTTAGGAATCAGCCCCAGCATTTT. This sequence encodes CASRTGSFRNQPQHF.

This chain links TRBV5-4 with TRBJ2-5; 10 bases are shared with TRBD2. Germline values: CDR1 SGHNT, CDR2 YYREEE (reference sequence). The CDR3 runs 14 residues. Trimming at V came to 4 bases and at J to 2 bases, leaving 2 bases not matched to a gene. CDR3 protein: CASSPGLAQETQYF. The DNA of the CDR3 is TGTGCCAGCAGCCCGGGACTAGCGCAAGAGACCCAGTACTTC.

The chain is built from TRBV19 and TRBJ2-1, with 12 positions matching TRBD2. Germline CDR1 is LNHDA and CDR2 is SQIVND (reference sequence). The V gene end was trimmed by 5 bases and the J gene end by 5 bases; junction bases not matched to a gene: 1. The CDR3 extends over 14 amino acids. This chain's CDR3 is CASSGLAGNNEQFF. The DNA of the CDR3 is TGTGCCAGTAGTGGACTAGCGGGGAACAATGAGCAGTTCTTC.

J is TRBJ2-6 and V is TRBV4-1; maybe TRBD1 (5 bases). The CDR3 has 17 residues. Trimming stripped 1 base from V and 0 bases from J, with 10 bases between. CDR1 MGHRA and CDR2 YSYEKL come from the germline V gene. As DNA, the CDR3 is TGCGCCAGCAGCCAAGTAGGGGCTAGCTCTGGGGCCAACGTCCTGACTTTC. It is translated as CASSQVGASSGANVLTF.

The genes are TRBV10-2 and TRBJ1-5; D call uncertain. Per the germline V gene, CDR1 is WSHSY and CDR2 is SAAADI. This CDR3 spans 14 amino acids. The V end was cut by 6 bases, the J end by 2 bases, with 11 bases between. The CDR3 DNA follows: TGCGCCAGCAGCTTGCTGGCCGGCAATCAGCCCCAGCATTTT. Its translation is CASSLLAGNQPQHF.

The chain has TRBV19 and TRBJ1-1, with unresolved D. This CDR3 is 14 amino acids long. Trimming cost V 7 bases and J 0 bases, with 12 bases left between them. Germline CDR1 and CDR2: LNHDA and SQIVND (reference sequence). The CDR3 protein is CASTPRGVNTEAFF. CDR3 bases: TGTGCCAGTACCCCCCGCGGGGTGAACACTGAAGCTTTCTTT.

This rearrangement joins TRBV6-5 to TRBJ2-1, with D possibly matching TRBD1 (5 bases). Germline CDR1 reads MNHEY; CDR2 reads SVGAGI. Trimming shortened V by 4 bases and J by 6 bases, and 10 bases separated the two germline ends. The CDR3 contains 13 residues. This CDR3 reads CASSSGKGNEQFF. CDR3 nucleotide sequence: TGTGCCAGCAGTTCAGGGAAGGGCAATGAGCAGTTCTTC.

This chain uses TRBV11-2 with TRBJ2-5; D is perhaps TRBD1 (6 bases). The CDR3 extends over 12 amino acids. In germline, CDR1 is SGHAT, CDR2 FQNNGV. Trimming took off 6 bases at V and 5 bases at J, with 10 bases between the two ends. The CDR3 protein is CASRRDIETQYF. DNA of the CDR3: TGTGCCAGCAGGAGGGACATTGAGACCCAGTACTTC. The variable domain in full, with the rest retrieved from reference TRBV11-2 and TRBJ2-5, is EAGVAQSPRYKIIEKRQSVAFWCNPISGHATLYWYQQILGQGPKLLIQFQNNGVVDDSQLPKDRFSAERLKGVDSTLKIQPAKLEDSAVYLCASRRDIETQYFGPGTRLLVL.

The chain joins TRBV7-9 to TRBJ1-5, with D maybe TRBD1 (6 bases). Between the trimmed V and J ends, which lost 5 bases and 7 bases, there was a span of 9 bases. Germline V gene sequence: CDR1 SEHNR, CDR2 FQNEAQ (reference sequence). This CDR3 is built from 12 residues. This chain's CDR3 is CASSPDSQPQHF. The CDR3 DNA is TGTGCCAGCAGCCCGGACAGCCAGCCCCAGCATTTT.

This clone has only one observation. The chain carries TRBV5-5 and TRBJ1-1, with D perhaps TRBD1 (6 bases). Trimming shortened V by 9 bases and J by 5 bases, and 11 bases separated the two germline ends. The CDR3 has 11 residues. Germline V gene sequence: CDR1 SGHKS, CDR2 YYEKEE (reference sequence). The CDR3 protein is CATGEGTEAFF. In DNA, the CDR3 is TGTGCCACAGGGGAGGGAACTGAAGCTTTCTTT.

This clone has a single count. The chain links TRBV5-6 to TRBJ1-1, with D tentatively TRBD1 (5 bases). With 0 bases removed from V and 1 base from J, the gap between germline ends came to 19 bases. Germline loops: CDR1 SGHDT, CDR2 YYEEEE. CDR3 size: 18 residues. CDR3 sequence reads: CASSLDGGSRNKNTEAFF. Written as DNA, the CDR3 is TGTGCCAGCAGCTTGGATGGGGGGTCGAGGAATAAGAACACTGAAGCTTTCTTT.

The chain couples TRBV19 to TRBJ1-6, with D unclear. CDR1 LNHDA and CDR2 SQIVND come from the germline V gene (reference sequence). This CDR3 region has 14 residues. V was shortened by 5 bases and J by 7 bases, with 12 bases between the two germline ends. CDR3 loop: CASSFDLQNSPLHF. CDR3 DNA sequence: TGTGCCAGTAGTTTCGATTTACAGAATTCACCCCTCCACTTT.

The chain links TRBV2 to TRBJ1-2, with a possible D match to TRBD1 (6 bases). V dropped 5 bases and J dropped 8 bases, with 12 bases sitting between them. Germline V gene lookup returns CDR1 SNHLY and CDR2 FYNNEI. The CDR3 runs to 12 residues. This CDR3 reads CASSKGGYGYTF. Here the CDR3 DNA reads TGTGCCAGCAGTAAGGGGGGGTACGGCTACACCTTC. Based on the CDR3 plus reference TRBV2 and TRBJ1-2, the full variable domain is EPEVTQTPSHQVTQMGQEVILRCVPISNHLYFYWYRQILGQKVEFLVSFYNNEISEKSEIFDDQFSVERPDGSNFTLKIRSTKLEDSAMYFCASSKGGYGYTFGSGTRLTVV.

This clone was seen just once. This CDR3 is CSVEGELAGGTYNEQFF. CDR3 nucleotides: TGCAGCGTTGAAGGGGAACTAGCGGGGGGGACCTACAATGAGCAGTTCTTC. This chain links TRBV29-1 with TRBJ2-1; 13 bases are shared with TRBD2. J gave up 2 bases and V 1 base, and 5 bases lay outside the gene matches. Germline V gene data show CDR1 as SQVTM and CDR2 as ANQGSEA. This CDR3 contains 17 residues.

There are many counts of this clone. The CDR3 DNA reads as TGTGCCAGCAGCCAAGATTGGGGGGGAGGTAACATTCAGTACTTC. Translated, it gives CASSQDWGGGNIQYF. The gene calls are TRBV4-2 and TRBJ2-4; 7 bases are a match to TRBD2. J lost 7 bases, V lost 0 bases, and 6 bases had no gene match. The CDR3 contains 15 residues. Per germline, CDR1 LGHNA and CDR2 YNFKEQ.